A single sample is the source of the 3 T cell receptor beta chains below, sequenced in a study of blood T cell repertoires in COVID-19. Sequenced by immunoSEQ multiplex PCR; TCRdb stores in-frame clones only, minus some. The sample gives about 74,000 clones, approximately 84% of which show up once; over 35% is in the top ten. Sequenced material: peripheral blood. The receptors derive from a man between 65 and 80 years old with acute or convalescent COVID-19.

The chain uses TRBV5-4 and TRBJ2-3; D might be TRBD2 (5 bases). Trimming took off 6 bases at V and 2 bases at J, with 13 bases between the two ends. The germline V gene encodes CDR1 SGHNT and CDR2 YYREEE (reference sequence). The CDR3 contains 14 residues. The CDR3, as DNA: TGTGCCAGCATCGCGGGTCCCCACACAGATACGCAGTATTTT. This translates into CASIAGPHTDTQYF.

The CDR3 DNA reads TGCGCCAGTCGCAGCGGGCTAGGGAACACCGGGGAGCTGTTTTTT. Translation gives CASRSGLGNTGELFF. The chain is built from TRBV10-2 and TRBJ2-2; the D gene is possibly TRBD2 (6 bases). The germline gives CDR1 WSHSY, CDR2 SAAADI. Trimming stripped 9 bases from V and 1 base from J, with 15 bases between. This CDR3 is 15 amino acids long.

V is TRBV2 and J is TRBJ2-1; 7 nucleotides align to TRBD2. Trimming removed 3 bases from V and 8 bases from J; junction bases left unmatched: 10. The CDR3 has 15 residues. In germline, CDR1 is SNHLY, CDR2 FYNNEI. For the CDR3, the DNA is TGTGCCAGCAGTGACCCTGGACTAGTTCAGGATGAGCAGTTCTTC. Amino acid sequence: CASSDPGLVQDEQFF.